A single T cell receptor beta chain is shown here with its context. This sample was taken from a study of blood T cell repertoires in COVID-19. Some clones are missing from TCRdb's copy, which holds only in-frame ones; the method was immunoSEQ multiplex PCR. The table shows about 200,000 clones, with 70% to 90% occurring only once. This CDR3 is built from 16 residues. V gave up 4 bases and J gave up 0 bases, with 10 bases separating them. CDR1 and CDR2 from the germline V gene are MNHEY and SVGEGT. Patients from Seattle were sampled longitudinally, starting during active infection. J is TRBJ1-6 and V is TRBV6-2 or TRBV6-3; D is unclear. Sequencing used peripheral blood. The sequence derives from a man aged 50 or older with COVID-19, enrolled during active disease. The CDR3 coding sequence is TGTGCCAGCAGTTTACAGCGGAGCTCCTATAATTCACCCCTCCACTTT. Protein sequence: CASSLQRSSYNSPLHF.